The table lists the clone carrying this T cell receptor (beta chain) with many counts. These data belong to a study of glioma-infiltrating T cells. Germline loops: CDR1 MNHEY, CDR2 SMNVEV (reference sequence). The CDR3 is made up of 15 amino acids. V was cut by 4 bases and J by 4 bases, with 17 bases left in between. Amplification of TCR alpha and beta CDR3 regions from RNA used iRepertoire nested multiplex PCR. MiXCR was run by TCRdb on the multiplex PCR reads, yielding one entry per CDR3 protein. The sample records about 180,000 distinct CDR3 sequences, approximately 40% being singletons. The chain recombines TRBV27 with TRBJ2-7, with D perhaps given as TRBD1 or TRBD2 (5 bases each). The receptor comes from a human donor with low-grade glioma or glioblastoma, undergoing nonglioma brain surgery, or in good health (not recorded which). The sequencing input was glioma tissue, nonneoplastic brain tissue, or PBMCs (not recorded which). In nucleotides, the CDR3 is TGTGCCAGCAGTTACACCGGGACCTCCACGTACGAGCAGTACTTC. The encoded protein is CASSYTGTSTYEQYF.